The 24 T cell receptor beta chains presented below share a single source sample, sequenced in a study of CD8 T cells in Susac syndrome. Reverse transcription of about 0.45 to 1 ug RNA was performed with random hexamers. Using its own MiXCR run on the immunoSEQ multiplex PCR reads, TCRdb lists one record per CDR3 protein. The sample consists of fewer than 150,000 distinct CDR3 sequences, around 91% of them appearing once. The sequenced material came from CD8+ T cells from PBMCs. Receptors were obtained from a human donor with multiple sclerosis.

The V call is TRBV6-4, the J call TRBJ2-3, with no clear D. This CDR3 comprises 14 residues. Germline V CDR1 and CDR2: MRHNA, SNTAGT. Between the trimmed V and J ends, which lost 2 bases and 1 base, there was a span of 7 bases. In nucleotides, the CDR3 is TGTGCCAGCAGTGACGGCGTCGGCACAGATACGCAGTATTTT. Protein: CASSDGVGTDTQYF.

The gene calls are TRBV13 and TRBJ2-3; TRBD2 matches 14 bases. Unmatched junction bases numbered 5, after V lost 5 bases and J lost 4 bases. This CDR3 comprises 16 residues. The germline V gene has CDR1 PRHDT and CDR2 FYEKMQ (reference sequence). The CDR3 nucleotides are TGTGCCAGCAGCCTCGAGACTAGCGGGAGGGCAGATACGCAGTATTTT. Translated, it gives CASSLETSGRADTQYF.

V gene TRBV28 combines with J gene TRBJ2-7, with no clear D. CDR1 and CDR2 from the germline V gene are MDHEN and SYDVKM. This CDR3 is built from 14 residues. V lost 2 bases and J 2 bases, leaving 10 bases between the germline ends. CDR3 in amino acids: CASSLMGKPYEQYF. The DNA for the CDR3 is TGTGCCAGCAGTTTAATGGGAAAACCCTACGAGCAGTACTTC.

The chain joins TRBV4-2 to TRBJ2-6, with TRBD1 matching over 9 bases. The CDR3 extends over 17 amino acids. In germline, CDR1 is LGHNA, CDR2 YNFKEQ. V gave up 1 base and J gave up 2 bases; unmatched junction bases: 3. In DNA form, the CDR3 reads TGTGCCAGCAGCCAAGGGACAGGGGCTCCTGGGGCCAACGTCCTGACTTTC. This sequence encodes CASSQGTGAPGANVLTF.

The chain couples TRBV9 to TRBJ2-3; TRBD2 agrees at 9 bases. CDR3 length: 17 residues. Trimming took 0 bases from V and 6 from J; bases not matched to a gene: 11. Germline CDR1 and CDR2: SGDLS and YYNGEE. The CDR3 DNA reads as TGTGCCAGCAGCGTAGAGGTAGCGGGAGTCCGTGGGGATACGCAGTATTTT. Translated: CASSVEVAGVRGDTQYF.

The rearrangement joins TRBV19 to TRBJ2-2; 10 nucleotides match TRBD2. Germline loops: CDR1 LNHDA, CDR2 SQIVND (reference sequence). This CDR3 has 17 residues. J was trimmed by 7 bases and V by 0 bases; bases with no gene match: 8. This chain's CDR3 is CASSIDQLAGYGGELFF. In nucleotides, the CDR3 is TGTGCCAGTAGTATAGATCAACTAGCGGGATATGGCGGGGAGCTGTTTTTT.

The chain recombines TRBV30 with TRBJ2-1, with a weak D call TRBD1 (5 bases). Germline CDR1 reads GTSNPN; CDR2 reads SVGIG (reference sequence). The V end lost 8 bases, the J end lost 9 bases, and 14 bases lay between the germline ends. The CDR3 runs to 11 residues. The CDR3 nucleotides are TGTGCCCTAGGGGCCGCAGCTGAGCAGTTCTTC. Residues: CALGAAAEQFF.

The CDR3 here is CAWSVDGSTGELFF. The CDR3 region has the DNA TGTGCCTGGAGTGTAGACGGAAGCACCGGGGAGCTGTTTTTT. The V and J genes are TRBV30 and TRBJ2-2, with D hard to call. V was shortened by 0 bases and J by 4 bases, with 9 bases between the two germline ends. This CDR3 has 14 amino acids. The germline V gene has CDR1 GTSNPN and CDR2 SVGIG (reference sequence).

This chain links TRBV5-4 with TRBJ2-2; the D is unclear. Germline V CDR1 and CDR2: SGHNT, YYREEE (reference sequence). The CDR3 spans 13 residues. V shed 7 bases and J shed 4 bases, with 11 bases lying between them. The CDR3 region has the DNA TGTGCCAGCTCAGACTGGTCCACCGGGGAGCTGTTTTTT. It is translated as CASSDWSTGELFF.

The chain recombines TRBV29-1 with TRBJ2-7; 9 bases map to TRBD1. Trimming took 7 bases from V and 2 from J; bases not matched to a gene: 6. Germline V lookup: CDR1 SQVTM, CDR2 ANQGSEA. The CDR3 is made up of 13 amino acids. The DNA for the CDR3 is TGCAGCGCAGGACAGGGGATACCCTACGAGCAGTACTTC. Residues: CSAGQGIPYEQYF.

CDR3 loop: CSVTGTGTYEQYF. The CDR3 DNA reads TGCAGCGTCACCGGGACAGGCACCTACGAGCAGTACTTC. The chain recombines TRBV29-1 with TRBJ2-7; 8 nucleotides align to TRBD1. Germline trimming cut 6 bases from V and 2 bases from J; bases unmatched to any gene: 6. This CDR3 region has 13 residues. Germline values: CDR1 SQVTM, CDR2 ANQGSEA.

The V and J genes are TRBV7-9 and TRBJ2-1; D is perhaps TRBD2 (6 bases). In germline, CDR1 is SEHNR, CDR2 FQNEAQ (reference sequence). Trimming removed 1 base at V and 8 bases at J, with 15 bases between. This CDR3 has 15 amino acids. In nucleotides, the CDR3 is TGTGCCAGCAGCTTAGGTCTAGCGAGGGCAGATGAGCAGTTCTTC. This sequence encodes CASSLGLARADEQFF.

The V call is TRBV7-2, the J call TRBJ2-3, with D unclear. CDR1 SGHTA and CDR2 FQGNSA come from the germline V gene. CDR3 length: 15 residues. The V end lost 2 bases, the J end lost 3 bases, and 12 bases lay between the germline ends. CDR3 region: CASSLPFTGTDTQYF. In DNA form, the CDR3 reads TGTGCCAGCAGCTTACCGTTTACCGGTACAGATACGCAGTATTTT.

This chain uses TRBV4-1 with TRBJ1-1; D is perhaps TRBD1 (6 bases). This CDR3 comprises 14 residues. The V end was cut by 4 bases, the J end by 4 bases, with 13 bases between. Germline V gives CDR1 MGHRA, CDR2 YSYEKL. The CDR3 DNA reads as TGCGCCAGCAGCCTAGGAAGGGGGACCACTGAAGCTTTCTTT. It yields the protein CASSLGRGTTEAFF.

The chain has TRBV7-9 and TRBJ1-1; no clear D gene. This CDR3 is 16 amino acids long. V was clipped by 4 bases and J by 2 bases, with 17 bases between them. Germline V gene data show CDR1 as SEHNR and CDR2 as FQNEAQ (reference sequence). CDR3 nucleotide sequence: TGTGCCAGCAGCTCCTTCCTGTTAATTTTTAACACTGAAGCTTTCTTT. Amino acids: CASSSFLLIFNTEAFF.

This clonotype was found once. V and J are TRBV6-5 and TRBJ2-7, with D possibly matching TRBD2 (5 bases). V was clipped by 7 bases and J by 5 bases, with 12 bases between them. Germline V gives CDR1 MNHEY, CDR2 SVGAGI. The CDR3 runs 12 residues. This CDR3 reads CASTAGIDEQYF. The CDR3 DNA sequence: TGTGCCAGCACCGCCGGGATAGACGAGCAGTACTTC.

J is TRBJ2-7 and V is TRBV7-9, with D unclear. V was clipped by 3 bases and J by 4 bases, with 10 bases between them. From germline, CDR1 is SEHNR and CDR2 FQNEAQ (reference sequence). The CDR3 contains 13 residues. The CDR3 DNA reads TGTGCCAGCAGCTTGAGACTTCAATACGAGCAGTACTTC. It translates to CASSLRLQYEQYF.

This chain uses TRBV6-5 with TRBJ2-3; 8 positions match TRBD2. The V gene end was trimmed by 2 bases and the J gene end by 4 bases; junction bases not matched to a gene: 5. Germline lookup yields CDR1 MNHEY and CDR2 SVGAGI. The CDR3 runs 15 residues. The CDR3 is CASSYGAGAADTQYF. DNA for the CDR3: TGTGCCAGCAGTTACGGAGCGGGAGCCGCAGATACGCAGTATTTT.

The rearrangement links TRBV7-9 to TRBJ1-4; TRBD1 might be the D (6 bases). The germline V and J ends were trimmed by 3 bases and 10 bases, with 21 bases remaining between them. CDR3 length: 16 amino acids. The germline gives CDR1 SEHNR, CDR2 FQNEAQ (reference sequence). For the CDR3, the DNA is TGTGCCAGCAGCTTCTCTCTCGGGACACGCGAAGGAAAACTGTTTTTT. It codes for CASSFSLGTREGKLFF.

The rearrangement uses TRBV2 and TRBJ1-2, with D unclear. From germline, CDR1 is SNHLY and CDR2 FYNNEI. The V and J ends lost 2 bases and 3 bases respectively, with 13 bases between them. The CDR3 consists of 15 residues. CDR3 sequence (DNA): TGTGCCAGCAGTGAATCGTCACCTTCCTACTATGGCTACACCTTC. It specifies CASSESSPSYYGYTF.

This clonotype was seen a single time. The chain is built from TRBV4-1 and TRBJ2-7; 7 nucleotides align to TRBD2. Germline V CDR1 and CDR2: MGHRA, YSYEKL. This CDR3 contains 15 residues. Unmatched junction bases numbered 9, after V lost 6 bases and J lost 1 base. The CDR3 DNA reads TGCGCCAGCAGACCCCTCGCCGGGGGGTCCTACGAGCAGTACTTC. Its protein product is CASRPLAGGSYEQYF.

In this sample, this clonotype turned up once. The V and J genes are TRBV6-1 and TRBJ1-1; D gene ambiguous. Germline V gives CDR1 MNHNS, CDR2 SASEGT. V dropped 2 bases and J dropped 3 bases, with 7 bases sitting between them. This CDR3 has 13 amino acids. CDR3 DNA: TGTGCCAGCAGTGAACAGGAGCACACTGAAGCTTTCTTT. Its translation: CASSEQEHTEAFF.

The rearrangement links TRBV12-3 or TRBV12-4 to TRBJ1-2; 9 bases agree with TRBD1. With 6 bases clipped from V and 4 bases from J, the junction kept 6 bases outside the gene matches. The CDR3 has 14 amino acids. The CDR3 region is CASRGQGIAYGYTF. The CDR3 DNA follows: TGTGCCAGCAGAGGACAGGGGATCGCCTATGGCTACACCTTC.

The J gene is TRBJ2-2, the V gene TRBV28, with D unclear. Germline V CDR1 and CDR2: MDHEN, SYDVKM. CDR3 length: 15 amino acids. The ends were cut back, 10 bases at V and 0 bases at J, with 15 bases in the middle. The CDR3 sequence: CATTTPPANTGELFF. CDR3 bases: TGTGCCACCACGACCCCTCCTGCGAACACCGGGGAGCTGTTTTTT.